The present T cell receptor (beta chain) was sequenced within a study of T cell responses to AZD1222 COVID-19 vaccine. The germline V gene has CDR1 SGHDN and CDR2 FVKESK. The length of the CDR3 is 13 residues. V lost 1 base to trimming and J lost 8 bases, with 11 bases between them. Analysis merged second doses at about 4 or about 12 weeks. Libraries were prepared by immunoSEQ multiplex PCR; TCRdb keeps only in-frame clonotypes and omits some of them. The sample contains around 110,000 clones, around 92% of which appear only once. The TCR comes from an adult who received the AZD1222 COVID-19 vaccine. Sequencing used peripheral blood, obtained 28 days after the second AZD1222 dose. This chain uses TRBV14 with TRBJ1-1; possibly TRBD1 for D (6 bases). The CDR3, as DNA: TGTGCCAGCAGCCAAGCTAGAACAGGGGAAGCTTTCTTT. This sequence encodes CASSQARTGEAFF.